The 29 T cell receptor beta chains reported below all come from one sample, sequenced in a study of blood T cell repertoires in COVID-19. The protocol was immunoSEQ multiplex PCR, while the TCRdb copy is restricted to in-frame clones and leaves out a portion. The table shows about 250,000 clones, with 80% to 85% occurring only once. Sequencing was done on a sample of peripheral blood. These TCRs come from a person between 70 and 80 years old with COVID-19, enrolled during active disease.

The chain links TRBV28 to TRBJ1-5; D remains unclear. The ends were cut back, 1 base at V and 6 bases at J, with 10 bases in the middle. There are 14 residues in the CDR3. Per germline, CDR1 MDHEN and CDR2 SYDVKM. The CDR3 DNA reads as TGTGCCAGCAGTTTATCCTCGCTCGGTCAGCCCCAGCATTTT. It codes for CASSLSSLGQPQHF.

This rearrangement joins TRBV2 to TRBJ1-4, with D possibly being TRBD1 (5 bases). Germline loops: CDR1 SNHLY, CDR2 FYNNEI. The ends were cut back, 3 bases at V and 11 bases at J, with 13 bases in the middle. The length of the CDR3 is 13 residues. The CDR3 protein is CASSELGARKLFF. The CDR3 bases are TGTGCCAGCAGTGAGCTAGGGGCCCGGAAACTGTTTTTT.

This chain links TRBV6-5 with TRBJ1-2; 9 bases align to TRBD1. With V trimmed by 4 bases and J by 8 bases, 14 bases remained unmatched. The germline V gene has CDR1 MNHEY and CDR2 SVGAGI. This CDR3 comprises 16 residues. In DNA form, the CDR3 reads TGTGCCAGCAGTTTTGGGTCACAGGGGGCCTCCTTGGGCTACACCTTC. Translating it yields CASSFGSQGASLGYTF.

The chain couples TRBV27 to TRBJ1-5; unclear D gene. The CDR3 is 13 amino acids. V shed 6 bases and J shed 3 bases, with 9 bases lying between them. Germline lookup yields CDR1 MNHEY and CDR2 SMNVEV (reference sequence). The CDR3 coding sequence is TGTGCCAGCAGGGCGAGGGTCAATCAGCCCCAGCATTTT. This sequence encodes CASRARVNQPQHF.

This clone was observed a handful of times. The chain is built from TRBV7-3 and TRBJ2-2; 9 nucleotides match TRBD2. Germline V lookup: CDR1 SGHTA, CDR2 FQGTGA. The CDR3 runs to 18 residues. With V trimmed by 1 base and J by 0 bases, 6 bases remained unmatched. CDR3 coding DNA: TGTGCCAGCAGCTTAAGTGTCCCTAGCGGGGCGAACACCGGGGAGCTGTTTTTT. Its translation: CASSLSVPSGANTGELFF.

CDR3 protein: CASGDNTDTQYF. CDR3 nucleotide sequence: TGTGCCAGCGGAGATAACACAGATACGCAGTATTTT. V gene TRBV11-2 combines with J gene TRBJ2-3; D unresolved. Germline CDR1 SGHAT, CDR2 FQNNGV. V lost 8 bases, J lost 2 bases, and 8 bases lay in between. The length of the CDR3 is 12 residues.

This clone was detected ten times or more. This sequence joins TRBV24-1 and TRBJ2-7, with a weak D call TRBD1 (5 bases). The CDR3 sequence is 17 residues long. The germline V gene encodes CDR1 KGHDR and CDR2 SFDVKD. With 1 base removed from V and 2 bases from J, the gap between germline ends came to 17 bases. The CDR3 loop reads CATSDFSDSPRPYEQYF. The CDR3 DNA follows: TGTGCCACCAGTGATTTTAGTGACAGTCCACGACCCTACGAGCAGTACTTC.

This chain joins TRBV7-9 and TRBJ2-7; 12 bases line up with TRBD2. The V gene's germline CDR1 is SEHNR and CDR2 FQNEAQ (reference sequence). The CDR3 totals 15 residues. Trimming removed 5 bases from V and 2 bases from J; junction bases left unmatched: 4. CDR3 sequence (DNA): TGTGCCAGCAGCCCGCGGACTAGCGGGGCCTACGAGCAGTACTTC. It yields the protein CASSPRTSGAYEQYF.

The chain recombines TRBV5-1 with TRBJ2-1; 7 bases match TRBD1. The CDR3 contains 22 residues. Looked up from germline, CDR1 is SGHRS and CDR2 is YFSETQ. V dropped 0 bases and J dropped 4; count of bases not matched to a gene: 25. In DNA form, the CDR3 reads TGCGCCAGCAGCTTGGCACGTTCGGGGACAGTCAGCCCCTCGGGCCGTTACAATGAGCAGTTCTTC. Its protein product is CASSLARSGTVSPSGRYNEQFF.

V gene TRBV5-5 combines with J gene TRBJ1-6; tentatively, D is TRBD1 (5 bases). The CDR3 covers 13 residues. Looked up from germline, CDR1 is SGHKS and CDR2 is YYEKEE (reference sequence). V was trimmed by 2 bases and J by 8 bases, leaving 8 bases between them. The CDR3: CASSFRDDSPLHF. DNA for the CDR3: TGTGCCAGCAGCTTCAGGGATGATTCACCCCTCCACTTT.

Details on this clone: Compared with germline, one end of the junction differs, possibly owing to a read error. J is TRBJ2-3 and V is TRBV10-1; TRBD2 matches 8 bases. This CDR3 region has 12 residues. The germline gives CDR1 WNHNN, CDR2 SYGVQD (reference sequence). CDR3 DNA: TGCGCCAGCAGTGAGTCGACGGGGGGGCGTGGTTTT. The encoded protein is CASSESTGGRGF.

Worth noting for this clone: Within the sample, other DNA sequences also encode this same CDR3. The CDR3 spells CASSLQGFQPQHF. The CDR3 nucleotides read TGTGCCAGCAGTTTACAGGGTTTTCAGCCCCAGCATTTT. The chain employs TRBV27 and TRBJ1-5; D may be TRBD1 (5 bases). The CDR3 extends over 13 amino acids. V lost 2 bases and J lost 6, with 8 bases in between. Germline V gene data show CDR1 as MNHEY and CDR2 as SMNVEV (reference sequence).

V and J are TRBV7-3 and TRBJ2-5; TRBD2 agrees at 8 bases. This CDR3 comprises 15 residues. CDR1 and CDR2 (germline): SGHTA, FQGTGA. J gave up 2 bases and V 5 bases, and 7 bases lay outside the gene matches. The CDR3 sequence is CASSSSGAAQETQYF. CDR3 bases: TGTGCCAGCAGCAGTAGCGGGGCGGCGCAAGAGACCCAGTACTTC.

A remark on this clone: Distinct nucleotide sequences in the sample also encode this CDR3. For the CDR3, the DNA is TGTGCCAGTAGCTGGGGACAGACCTACGAGCAGTACTTC. Protein product: CASSWGQTYEQYF. The chain carries TRBV19 and TRBJ2-7; TRBD1 agrees at 7 bases. V shed 6 bases and J 2 bases; nucleotides not matched to a gene: 4. The germline V gene has CDR1 LNHDA and CDR2 SQIVND (reference sequence). The CDR3 is made up of 13 amino acids.

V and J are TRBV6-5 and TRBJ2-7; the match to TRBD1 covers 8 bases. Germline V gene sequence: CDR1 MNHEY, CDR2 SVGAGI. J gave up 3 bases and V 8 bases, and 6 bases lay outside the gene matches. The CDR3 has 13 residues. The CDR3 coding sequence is TGTGCCAGCGGGGGACAGGTACTCTACGAGCAGTACTTC. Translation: CASGGQVLYEQYF.

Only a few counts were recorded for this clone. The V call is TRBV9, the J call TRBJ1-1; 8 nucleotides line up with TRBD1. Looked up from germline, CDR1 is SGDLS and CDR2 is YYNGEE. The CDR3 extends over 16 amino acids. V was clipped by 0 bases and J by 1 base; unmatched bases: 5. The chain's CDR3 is CASSVGAGGPNTEAFF. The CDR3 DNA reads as TGTGCCAGCAGCGTAGGGGCAGGGGGCCCGAACACTGAAGCTTTCTTT.

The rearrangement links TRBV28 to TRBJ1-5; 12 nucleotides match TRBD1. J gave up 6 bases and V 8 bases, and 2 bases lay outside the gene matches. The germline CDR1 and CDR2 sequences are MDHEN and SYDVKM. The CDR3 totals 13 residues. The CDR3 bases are TGTGCCAGCCGGGACAGGGGGCTTCAGCCCCAGCATTTT. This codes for CASRDRGLQPQHF.

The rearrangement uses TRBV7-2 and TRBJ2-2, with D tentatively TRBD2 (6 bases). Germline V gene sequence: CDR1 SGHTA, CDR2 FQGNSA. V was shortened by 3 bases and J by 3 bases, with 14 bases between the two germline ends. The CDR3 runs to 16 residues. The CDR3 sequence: CASSFGPAGYTGELFF. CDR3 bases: TGTGCCAGCAGCTTTGGTCCAGCGGGTTACACCGGGGAGCTGTTTTTT.

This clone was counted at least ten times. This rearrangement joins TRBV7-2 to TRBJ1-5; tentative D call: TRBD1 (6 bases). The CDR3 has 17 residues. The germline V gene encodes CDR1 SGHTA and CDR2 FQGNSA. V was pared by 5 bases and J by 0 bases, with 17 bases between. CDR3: CASSRRWTDYSNQPQHF. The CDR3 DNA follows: TGTGCCAGCAGCAGGCGCTGGACAGATTATAGCAATCAGCCCCAGCATTTT.

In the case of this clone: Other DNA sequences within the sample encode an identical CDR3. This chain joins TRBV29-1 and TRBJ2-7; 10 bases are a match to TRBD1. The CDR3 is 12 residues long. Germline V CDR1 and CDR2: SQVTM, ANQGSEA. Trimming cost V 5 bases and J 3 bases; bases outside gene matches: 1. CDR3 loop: CSVRTGGYEQYF. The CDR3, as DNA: TGCAGCGTTCGGACAGGGGGCTACGAGCAGTACTTC.

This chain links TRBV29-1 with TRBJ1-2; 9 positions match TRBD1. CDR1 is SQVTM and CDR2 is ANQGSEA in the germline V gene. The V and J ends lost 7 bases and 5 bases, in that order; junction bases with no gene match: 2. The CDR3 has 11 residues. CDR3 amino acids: CSAGQGYGYTF. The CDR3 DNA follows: TGCAGCGCTGGACAGGGGTATGGCTACACCTTC. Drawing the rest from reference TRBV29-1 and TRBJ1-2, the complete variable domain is SAVISQKPSRDICQRGTSLTIQCQVDSQVTMMFWYRQQPGQSLTLIATANQGSEATYESGFVIDKFPISRPNLTFSTLTVSNMSPEDSSIYLCSAGQGYGYTFGSGTRLTVV.

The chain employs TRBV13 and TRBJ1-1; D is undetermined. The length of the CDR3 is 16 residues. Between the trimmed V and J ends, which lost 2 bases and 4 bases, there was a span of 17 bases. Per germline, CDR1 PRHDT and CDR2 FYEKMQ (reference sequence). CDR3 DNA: TGTGCCAGCAGCTTATACCCCGGTCGGGGTGGCACTGAAGCTTTCTTT. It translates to CASSLYPGRGGTEAFF.

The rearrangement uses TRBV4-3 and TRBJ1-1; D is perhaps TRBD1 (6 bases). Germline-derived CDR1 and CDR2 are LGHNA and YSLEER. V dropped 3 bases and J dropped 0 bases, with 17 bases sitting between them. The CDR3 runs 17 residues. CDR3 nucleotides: TGCGCCAGCAGCCAGGGGGCCAGGAGTAACATGAACACTGAAGCTTTCTTT. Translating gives CASSQGARSNMNTEAFF.

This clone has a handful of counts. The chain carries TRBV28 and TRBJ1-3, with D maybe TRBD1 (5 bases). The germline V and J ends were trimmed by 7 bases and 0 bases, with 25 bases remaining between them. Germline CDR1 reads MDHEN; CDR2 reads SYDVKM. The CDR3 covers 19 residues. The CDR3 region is CASKGGVGSALHSGNTIYF. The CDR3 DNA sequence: TGTGCCAGCAAAGGAGGGGTTGGTAGCGCACTACACTCTGGAAACACCATATATTTT.

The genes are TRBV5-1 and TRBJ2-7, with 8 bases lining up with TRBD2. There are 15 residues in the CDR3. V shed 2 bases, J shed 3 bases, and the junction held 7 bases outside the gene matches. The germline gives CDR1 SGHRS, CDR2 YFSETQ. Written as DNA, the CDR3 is TGCGCCAGCAGCTTTGGTAGCGGGGTGAACTACGAGCAGTACTTC. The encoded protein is CASSFGSGVNYEQYF.

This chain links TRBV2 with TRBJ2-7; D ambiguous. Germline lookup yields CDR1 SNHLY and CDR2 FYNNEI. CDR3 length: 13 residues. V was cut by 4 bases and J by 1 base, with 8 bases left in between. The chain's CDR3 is CASSVGISYEQYF. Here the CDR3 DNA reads TGTGCCAGCAGTGTCGGTATATCCTACGAGCAGTACTTC.

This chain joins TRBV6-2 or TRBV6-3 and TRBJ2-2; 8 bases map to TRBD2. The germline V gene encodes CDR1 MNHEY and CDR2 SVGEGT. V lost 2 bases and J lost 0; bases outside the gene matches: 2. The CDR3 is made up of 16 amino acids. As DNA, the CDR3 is TGTGCCAGCAGTTACATGGGACTAGCGAACACCGGGGAGCTGTTTTTT. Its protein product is CASSYMGLANTGELFF.

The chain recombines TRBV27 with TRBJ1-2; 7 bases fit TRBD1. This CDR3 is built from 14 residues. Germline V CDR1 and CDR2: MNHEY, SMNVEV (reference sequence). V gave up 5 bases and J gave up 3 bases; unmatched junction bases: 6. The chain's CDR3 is CASSVGGADYGYTF. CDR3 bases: TGTGCCAGCAGTGTAGGGGGCGCGGACTATGGCTACACCTTC.

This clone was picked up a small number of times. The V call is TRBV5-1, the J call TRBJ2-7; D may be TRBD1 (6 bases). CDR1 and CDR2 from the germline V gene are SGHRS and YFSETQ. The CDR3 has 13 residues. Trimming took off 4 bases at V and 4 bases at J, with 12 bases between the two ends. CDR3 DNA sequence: TGCGCCAGCAGCATAGGACAGCTTTACGAGCAGTACTTC. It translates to CASSIGQLYEQYF.